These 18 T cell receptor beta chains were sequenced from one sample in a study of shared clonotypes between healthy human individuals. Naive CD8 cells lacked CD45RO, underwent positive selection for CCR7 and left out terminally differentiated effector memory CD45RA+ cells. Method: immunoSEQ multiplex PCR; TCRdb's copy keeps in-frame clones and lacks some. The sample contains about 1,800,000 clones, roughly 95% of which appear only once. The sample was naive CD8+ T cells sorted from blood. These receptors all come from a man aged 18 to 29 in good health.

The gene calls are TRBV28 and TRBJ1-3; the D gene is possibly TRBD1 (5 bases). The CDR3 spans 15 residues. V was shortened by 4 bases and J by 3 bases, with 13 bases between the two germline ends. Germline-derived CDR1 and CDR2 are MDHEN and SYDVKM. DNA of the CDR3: TGTGCCAGCAGTTCACCAGGGATGGGTGGAAACACCATATATTTT. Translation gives CASSSPGMGGNTIYF. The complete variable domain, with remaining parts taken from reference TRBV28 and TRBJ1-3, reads DVKVTQSSRYLVKRTGEKVFLECVQDMDHENMFWYRQDPGLGLRLIYFSYDVKMKEKGDIPEGYSVSREKKERFSLILESASTNQTSMYLCASSSPGMGGNTIYFGEGSWLTVV.

CDR3 sequence (DNA): TGTGCCAGCAGCAAAGCTAGCAATCAGCCCCAGCATTTT. It encodes CASSKASNQPQHF. The chain employs TRBV21-1 and TRBJ1-5. TRBV21-1 is shown as a pseudogene. This CDR3 region has 13 residues.

CDR3 bases: TGTGCCTGGAGTGTATTAGGCTTCGGGGGGTCCACAGATACGCAGTATTTT. This codes for CAWSVLGFGGSTDTQYF. The chain has TRBV30 and TRBJ2-3, with 7 bases identical to TRBD2. The CDR3 has 17 residues. From germline, CDR1 is GTSNPN and CDR2 SVGIG (reference sequence). The trim removed 0 bases at V and 2 bases at J, leaving 11 bases unmatched.

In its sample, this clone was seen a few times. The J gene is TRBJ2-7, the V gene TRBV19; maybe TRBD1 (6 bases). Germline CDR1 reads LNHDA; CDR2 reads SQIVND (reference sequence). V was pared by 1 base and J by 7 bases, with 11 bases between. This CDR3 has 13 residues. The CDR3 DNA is TGTGCCAGTAGTATAGCAGAAGGGGGTGAGCAGTACTTC. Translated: CASSIAEGGEQYF.

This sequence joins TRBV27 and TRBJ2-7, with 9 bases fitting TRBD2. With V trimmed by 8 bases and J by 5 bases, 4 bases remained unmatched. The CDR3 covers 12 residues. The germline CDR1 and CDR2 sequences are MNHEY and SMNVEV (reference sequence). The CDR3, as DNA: TGTGCCAGCGCGGGGGGGACCGACGAGCAGTACTTC. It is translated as CASAGGTDEQYF.

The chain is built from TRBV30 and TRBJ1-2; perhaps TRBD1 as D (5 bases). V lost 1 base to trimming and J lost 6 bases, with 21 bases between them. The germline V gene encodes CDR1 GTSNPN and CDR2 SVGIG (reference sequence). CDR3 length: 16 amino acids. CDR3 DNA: TGTGCCTGGAGTGGCGGGGAAGGCAGGGAATATGATGGCTACACCTTC. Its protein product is CAWSGGEGREYDGYTF.

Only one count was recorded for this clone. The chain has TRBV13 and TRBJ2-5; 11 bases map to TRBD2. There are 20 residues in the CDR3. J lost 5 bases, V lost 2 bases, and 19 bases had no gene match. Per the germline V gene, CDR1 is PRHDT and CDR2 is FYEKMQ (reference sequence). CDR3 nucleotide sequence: TGTGCCAGCAGCTTATTTTTCGAGGGTTCGGCTAGCGGGAGGAGGGAGACCCAGTACTTC. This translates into CASSLFFEGSASGRRETQYF.

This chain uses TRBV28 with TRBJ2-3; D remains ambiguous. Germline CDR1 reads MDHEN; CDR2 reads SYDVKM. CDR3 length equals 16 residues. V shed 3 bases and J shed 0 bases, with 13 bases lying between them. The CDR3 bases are TGTGCCAGCAGTTTTAATCCTCTTACTAGCACAGATACGCAGTATTTT. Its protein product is CASSFNPLTSTDTQYF.

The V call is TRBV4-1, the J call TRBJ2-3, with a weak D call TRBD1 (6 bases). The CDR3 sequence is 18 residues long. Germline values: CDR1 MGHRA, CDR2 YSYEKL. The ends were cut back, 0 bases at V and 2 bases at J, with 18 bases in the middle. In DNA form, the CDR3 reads TGCGCCAGCAGCCAAGACACAGTGGACAGTTCGAACACAGATACGCAGTATTTT. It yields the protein CASSQDTVDSSNTDTQYF.

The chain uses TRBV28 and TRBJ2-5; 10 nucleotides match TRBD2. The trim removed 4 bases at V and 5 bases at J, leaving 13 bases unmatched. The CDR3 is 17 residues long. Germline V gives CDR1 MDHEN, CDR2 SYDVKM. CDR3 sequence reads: CASSSTPERGGFETQYF. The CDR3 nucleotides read TGTGCCAGCAGTTCCACCCCGGAGCGGGGGGGCTTTGAGACCCAGTACTTC.

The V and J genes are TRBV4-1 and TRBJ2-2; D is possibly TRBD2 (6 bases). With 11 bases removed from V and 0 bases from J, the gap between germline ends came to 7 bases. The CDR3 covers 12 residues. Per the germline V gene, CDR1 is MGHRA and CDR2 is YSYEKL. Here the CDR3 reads CAGGTNTGELFF. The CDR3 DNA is TGCGCCGGAGGGACGAACACCGGGGAGCTGTTTTTT.

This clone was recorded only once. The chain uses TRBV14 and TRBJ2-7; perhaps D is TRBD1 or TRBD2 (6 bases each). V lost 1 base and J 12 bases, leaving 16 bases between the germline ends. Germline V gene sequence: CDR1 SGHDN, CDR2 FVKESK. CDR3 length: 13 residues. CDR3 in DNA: TGTGCCAGCAGCCAAGCCTTAGGGGGGTTGTGGTACTTC. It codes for CASSQALGGLWYF.

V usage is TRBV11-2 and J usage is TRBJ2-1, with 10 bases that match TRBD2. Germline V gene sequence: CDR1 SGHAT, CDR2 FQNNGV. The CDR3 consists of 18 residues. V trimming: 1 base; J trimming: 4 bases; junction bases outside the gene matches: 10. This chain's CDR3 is CASSLGLAGIPPYNEQFF. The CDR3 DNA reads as TGTGCCAGCAGCTTAGGACTAGCGGGCATACCACCTTACAATGAGCAGTTCTTC.

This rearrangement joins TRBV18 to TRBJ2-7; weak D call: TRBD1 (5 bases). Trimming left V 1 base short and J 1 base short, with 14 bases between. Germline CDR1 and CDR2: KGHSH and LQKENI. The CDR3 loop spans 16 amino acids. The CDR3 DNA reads TGTGCCAGCTCACCACGTGAAACAGGTGTGTCCTACGAGCAGTACTTC. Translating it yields CASSPRETGVSYEQYF.

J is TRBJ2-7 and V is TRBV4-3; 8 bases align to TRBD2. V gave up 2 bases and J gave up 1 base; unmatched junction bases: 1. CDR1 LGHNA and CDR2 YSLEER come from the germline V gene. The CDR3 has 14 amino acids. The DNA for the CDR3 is TGCGCCAGCAGCCAATTAGCGGGGTCCTACGAGCAGTACTTC. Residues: CASSQLAGSYEQYF.

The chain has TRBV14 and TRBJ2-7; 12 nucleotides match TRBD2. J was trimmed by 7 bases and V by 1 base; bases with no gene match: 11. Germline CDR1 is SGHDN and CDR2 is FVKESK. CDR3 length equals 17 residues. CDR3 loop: CASSQVAPTSGGREQYF. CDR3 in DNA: TGTGCCAGCAGCCAAGTTGCACCGACTAGCGGGGGAAGGGAGCAGTACTTC.

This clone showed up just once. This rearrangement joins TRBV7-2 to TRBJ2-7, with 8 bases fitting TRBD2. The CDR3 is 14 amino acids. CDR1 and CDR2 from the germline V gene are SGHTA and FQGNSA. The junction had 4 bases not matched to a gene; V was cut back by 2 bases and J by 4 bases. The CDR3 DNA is TGTGCCAGCAGCTTAAGCGGGGGTTTATACGAGCAGTACTTC. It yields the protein CASSLSGGLYEQYF. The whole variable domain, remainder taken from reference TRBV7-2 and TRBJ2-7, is GAGVSQSPSNKVTEKGKDVELRCDPISGHTALYWYRQSLGQGLEFLIYFQGNSAPDKSGLPSDRFSAERTGGSVSTLTIQRTQQEDSAVYLCASSLSGGLYEQYFGPGTRLTVT.

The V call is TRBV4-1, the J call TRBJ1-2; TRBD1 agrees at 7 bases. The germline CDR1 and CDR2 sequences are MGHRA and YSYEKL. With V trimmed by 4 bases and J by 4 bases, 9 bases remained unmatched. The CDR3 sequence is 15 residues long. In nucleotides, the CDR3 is TGCGCCAGCAGCCCACCGGGACAGCTTTTCTATGGCTACACCTTC. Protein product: CASSPPGQLFYGYTF.